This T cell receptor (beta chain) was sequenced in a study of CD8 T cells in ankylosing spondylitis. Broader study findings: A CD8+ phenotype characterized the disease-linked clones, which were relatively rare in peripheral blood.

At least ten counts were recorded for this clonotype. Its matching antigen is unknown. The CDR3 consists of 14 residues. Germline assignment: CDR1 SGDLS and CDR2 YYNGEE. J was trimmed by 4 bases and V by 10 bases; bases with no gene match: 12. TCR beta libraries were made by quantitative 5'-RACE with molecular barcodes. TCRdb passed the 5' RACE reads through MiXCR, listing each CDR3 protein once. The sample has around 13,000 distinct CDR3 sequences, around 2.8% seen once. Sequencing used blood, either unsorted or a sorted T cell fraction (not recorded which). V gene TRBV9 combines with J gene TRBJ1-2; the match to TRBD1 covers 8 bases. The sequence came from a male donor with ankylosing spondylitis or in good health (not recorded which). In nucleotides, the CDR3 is TGTGCCTCCAGGGGGGGACAGGAGCGCTATGGCTACACCTTC. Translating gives CASRGGQERYGYTF.